The source of this TCR beta chain is a study of CD8 T cells in ankylosing spondylitis. This CDR3 is 15 amino acids long. Germline V gives CDR1 MNHNS, CDR2 SASEGT. V dropped 5 bases and J dropped 0 bases, with 12 bases sitting between them. It was by quantitative 5'-RACE with molecular barcodes that TCR beta libraries were made. TCRdb used MiXCR to reprocess the 5' RACE reads, holding one entry per CDR3 protein. This table has 250,000 to 300,000 distinct CDR3 sequences, about 19% appearing once. This clonotype was found a few times. This receptor was obtained from a male donor with ankylosing spondylitis or in good health (not recorded which). This sequence joins TRBV6-1 and TRBJ2-3, with D hard to call. The sample taken for sequencing was blood, either unsorted or a sorted T cell fraction (not recorded which). CDR3 coding DNA: TGTGCCAGCAGTAGGACGGCAGGTAGCACAGATACGCAGTATTTT. It encodes CASSRTAGSTDTQYF.